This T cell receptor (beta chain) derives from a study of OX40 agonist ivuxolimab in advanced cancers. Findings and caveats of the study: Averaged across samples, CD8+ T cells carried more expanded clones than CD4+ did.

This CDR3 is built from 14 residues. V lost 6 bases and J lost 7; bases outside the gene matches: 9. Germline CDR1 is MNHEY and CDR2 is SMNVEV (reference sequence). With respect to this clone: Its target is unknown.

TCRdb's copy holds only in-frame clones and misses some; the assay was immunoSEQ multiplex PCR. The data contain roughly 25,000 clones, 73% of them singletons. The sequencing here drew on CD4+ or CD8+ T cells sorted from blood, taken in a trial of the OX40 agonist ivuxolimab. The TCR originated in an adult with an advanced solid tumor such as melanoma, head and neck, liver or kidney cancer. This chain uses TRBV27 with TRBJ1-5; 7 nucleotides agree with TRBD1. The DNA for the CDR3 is TGTGCCAGCAGGCAGGGGGGGTATGGCCAGCCCCAGCATTTT. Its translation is CASRQGGYGQPQHF.